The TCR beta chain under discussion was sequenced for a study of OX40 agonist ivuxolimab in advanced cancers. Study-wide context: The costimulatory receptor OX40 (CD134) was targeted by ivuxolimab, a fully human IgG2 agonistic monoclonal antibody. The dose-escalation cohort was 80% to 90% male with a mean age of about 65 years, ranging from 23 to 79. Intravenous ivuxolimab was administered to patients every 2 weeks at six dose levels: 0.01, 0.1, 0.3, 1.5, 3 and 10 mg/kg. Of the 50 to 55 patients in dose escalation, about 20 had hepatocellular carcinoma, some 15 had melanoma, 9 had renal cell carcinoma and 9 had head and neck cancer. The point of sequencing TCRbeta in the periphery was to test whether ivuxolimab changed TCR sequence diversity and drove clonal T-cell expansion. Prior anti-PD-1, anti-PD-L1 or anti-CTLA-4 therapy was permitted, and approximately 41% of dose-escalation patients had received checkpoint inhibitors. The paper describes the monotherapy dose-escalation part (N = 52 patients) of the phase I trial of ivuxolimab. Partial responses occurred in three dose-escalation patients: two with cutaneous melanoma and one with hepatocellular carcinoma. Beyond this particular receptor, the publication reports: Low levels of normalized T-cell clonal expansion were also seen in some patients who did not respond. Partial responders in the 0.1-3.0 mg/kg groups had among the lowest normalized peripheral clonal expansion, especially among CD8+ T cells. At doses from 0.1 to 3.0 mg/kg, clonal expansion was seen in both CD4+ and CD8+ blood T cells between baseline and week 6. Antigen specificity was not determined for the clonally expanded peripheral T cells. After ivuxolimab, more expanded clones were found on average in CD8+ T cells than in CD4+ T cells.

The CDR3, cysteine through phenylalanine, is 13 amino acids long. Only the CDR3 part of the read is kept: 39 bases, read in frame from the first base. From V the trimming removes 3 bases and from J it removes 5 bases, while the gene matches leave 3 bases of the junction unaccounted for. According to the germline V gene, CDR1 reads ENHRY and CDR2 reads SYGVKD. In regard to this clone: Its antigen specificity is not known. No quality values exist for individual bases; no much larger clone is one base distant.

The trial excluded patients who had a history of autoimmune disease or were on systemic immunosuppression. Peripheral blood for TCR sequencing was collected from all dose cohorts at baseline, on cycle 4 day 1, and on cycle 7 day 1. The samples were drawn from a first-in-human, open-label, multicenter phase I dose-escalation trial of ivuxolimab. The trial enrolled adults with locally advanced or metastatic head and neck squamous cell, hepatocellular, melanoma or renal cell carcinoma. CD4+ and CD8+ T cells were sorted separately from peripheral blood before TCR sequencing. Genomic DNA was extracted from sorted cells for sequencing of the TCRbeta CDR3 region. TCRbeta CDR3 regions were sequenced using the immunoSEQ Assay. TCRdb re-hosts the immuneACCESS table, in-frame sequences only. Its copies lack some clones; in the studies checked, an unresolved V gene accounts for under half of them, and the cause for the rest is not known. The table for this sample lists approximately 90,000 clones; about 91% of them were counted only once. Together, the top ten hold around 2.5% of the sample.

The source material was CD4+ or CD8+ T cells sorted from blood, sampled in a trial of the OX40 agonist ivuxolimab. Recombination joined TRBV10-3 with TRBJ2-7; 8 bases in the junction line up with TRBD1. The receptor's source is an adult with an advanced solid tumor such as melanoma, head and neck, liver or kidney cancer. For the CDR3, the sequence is CAISDRTGNEQYF. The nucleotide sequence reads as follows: TGTGCCATCAGTGATAGGACAGGGAACGAGCAGTACTTC.